This T cell receptor (beta chain) originates from a study of T cells after posttransplantation cyclophosphamide. On the day of bone marrow donation, the related graft donor provided peripheral blood. Trimming removed 6 bases from V and 6 bases from J; junction bases left unmatched: 17. The CDR3 totals 19 residues. Germline CDR1 reads MNHEY; CDR2 reads SMNVEV (reference sequence). This clone was observed many times. Data came from immunoSEQ multiplex PCR; TCRdb stores just in-frame clones and leaves some out. Recorded here are 25,000 to 30,000 clones, none singletons. This clonotype originated in a man aged 50 to 60 in good health, CMV-negative, and a related stem cell transplant donor. The chain couples TRBV27 to TRBJ2-7, with 16 bases identical to TRBD2. The material sequenced was PBMCs. The DNA of the CDR3 is TGTGCCAGCAGGATCAGAGGCGGGACTAGCGGGAGGGCCCTCCCCGAGCAGTACTTC. Translation: CASRIRGGTSGRALPEQYF.